This entry describes one T cell receptor beta chain. This CDR3 region has 15 residues. CDR1 is SGHTA, CDR2 FQGTGA, per germline. V was clipped by 5 bases and J by 5 bases; unmatched bases: 7. Per the original data handling: Amplification of reference gene primers provided the estimated nucleated cell counts. Only in-frame clones appear in the TCRdb table, and some are missing; sequencing was by immunoSEQ multiplex PCR. V, J and clone size derive from that table, while D and trimming were established from the DNA sequence. The sample consists of 60,000 or so clones, approximately 91% of them appearing once. The source of the sample is a study of blood T cell repertoires in COVID-19. Study-wide context: COVID-19 samples collected from the United States, Italy and Spain covered acute and convalescent phases.

The sequence came from a human donor in a cohort sampled during active COVID-19. The sample comprised peripheral blood. J is TRBJ2-2 and V is TRBV7-3, with TRBD1 matching 8 bases. The CDR3: CASSTRQGWTGELFF. In DNA, the CDR3 is TGTGCCAGCAGCACCCGACAGGGGTGGACCGGGGAGCTGTTTTTT.